This is a list of T cell receptor beta chains from one sample in a study of T cell responses to AZD1222 COVID-19 vaccine. Measured with immunoSEQ multiplex PCR; TCRdb has only the in-frame clones, and not every one. The repertoire holds roughly 140,000 clones, about 91% seen once, with under 3.5% in the top ten. Sequenced material: peripheral blood, taken on day 0 of MenACWY control vaccination. Every receptor here comes from an adult in good health. The CDR3 runs from the conserved cysteine through the conserved F or W. The D gene is left open where the match is weak. A clone size is listed for some rows: how often the clone was seen (once, few, many), or a class if it is expanded.

size: .
D: .
length: 14
V: TRBV7-9
J: TRBJ2-6
CDR3: CASSTSTSSNVLTF
DNA: TGTGCCAGCAGCACGTCGACAAGCTCCAACGTCCTGACTTTC

size: .
D: TRBD2
length: 15
V: TRBV7-2
J: TRBJ2-4
CDR3: CASSLAAGVGNIQYF
DNA: TGTGCCAGCAGCTTAGCGGCGGGGGTGGGGAACATTCAGTACTTC

size: .
D: .
length: 15
V: TRBV7-2
J: TRBJ2-2
CDR3: CASSFMTENTGELFF
DNA: TGTGCCAGCAGCTTTATGACCGAGAACACCGGGGAGCTGTTTTTT

size: .
D: TRBD2
length: 13
V: TRBV4-1
J: TRBJ2-1
CDR3: CASSPRTRREQFF
DNA: TGCGCCAGCAGCCCCCGGACTAGGCGCGAGCAGTTCTTC

size: .
D: .
length: 14
V: TRBV7-9
J: TRBJ1-2
CDR3: CASRYTGPGSGYTF
DNA: TGTGCCAGCAGGTATACCGGGCCCGGCTCGGGCTACACCTTC

size: few
D: TRBD1
length: 16
V: TRBV6-6
J: TRBJ1-5
CDR3: CASTRRSGGLSQPQHF
DNA: TGTGCCAGCACTCGGAGATCAGGGGGCTTGAGTCAGCCCCAGCATTTT

size: .
D: TRBD2
length: 17
V: TRBV11-3
J: TRBJ2-2
CDR3: CASSPGLAGDDTGELFF
DNA: TGTGCCAGCAGCCCGGGACTAGCGGGAGACGACACCGGGGAGCTGTTTTTT

size: .
D: .
length: 16
V: TRBV7-9
J: TRBJ2-7
CDR3: CASSLGFRDVPYEQYF
DNA: TGTGCCAGCAGCTTAGGATTCCGGGACGTACCCTACGAGCAGTACTTC

size: .
D: TRBD1
length: 13
V: TRBV7-8
J: TRBJ1-2
CDR3: CASSLQGAYGYTF
DNA: TGTGCCAGCAGCTTACAGGGGGCCTATGGCTACACCTTC

size: .
D: TRBD1
length: 14
V: TRBV7-9
J: TRBJ1-2
CDR3: CASSLGDRFNGYTF
DNA: TGTGCCAGCAGCTTAGGGGACAGGTTCAATGGCTACACCTTC

size: .
D: TRBD1
length: 15
V: TRBV30
J: TRBJ1-1
CDR3: CAFKPLDRSDTEAFF
DNA: TGTGCCTTCAAACCCCTGGACAGGAGCGACACTGAAGCTTTCTTT

size: once
D: .
length: 14
V: TRBV5-1
J: TRBJ1-5
CDR3: CASSEGGNNQPQHF
DNA: TGCGCCAGCAGCGAGGGTGGTAACAATCAGCCCCAGCATTTT

size: .
D: TRBD1
length: 15
V: TRBV5-1
J: TRBJ2-7
CDR3: CASSSLGTGPYEQYF
DNA: TGCGCCAGCAGCTCTTTGGGGACAGGGCCCTACGAGCAGTACTTC

size: .
D: .
length: 11
V: TRBV18
J: TRBJ2-7
CDR3: CASSLSYEQYF
DNA: TGTGCCAGCTCACTTTCCTACGAGCAGTACTTC

size: once
D: TRBD1
length: 14
V: TRBV3-1/TRBV3-2
J: TRBJ2-2
CDR3: CASDRDTDAGELFF
DNA: TGTGCCAGTGACAGGGATACTGACGCCGGGGAGCTGTTTTTT

size: .
D: .
length: 13
V: TRBV11-1
J: TRBJ1-1
CDR3: CASSLEAAREAFF
DNA: TGTGCCAGCAGCTTAGAAGCAGCCAGAGAAGCTTTCTTT

size: .
D: .
length: 16
V: TRBV25-1
J: TRBJ1-2
CDR3: CASSPGGGLGNYGYTF
DNA: TGTGCCAGCAGCCCCGGGGGGGGGCTAGGTAACTATGGCTACACCTTC

size: few
D: .
length: 12
V: TRBV19
J: TRBJ1-2
CDR3: CASSRYVYGYTF
DNA: TGTGCCAGTAGTAGGTACGTCTATGGCTACACCTTC

size: .
D: .
length: 12
V: TRBV7-2
J: TRBJ1-1
CDR3: CASSFLGTEAFF
DNA: TGTGCCAGCAGCTTCTTGGGCACTGAAGCTTTCTTT

size: .
D: TRBD1
length: 13
V: TRBV29-1
J: TRBJ2-1
CDR3: CSVVRQGWVEQFF
DNA: TGCAGCGTCGTCCGACAGGGATGGGTCGAGCAGTTCTTC

size: once
D: .
length: 13
V: TRBV5-1
J: TRBJ1-5
CDR3: CASSLLSNQPQHF
DNA: TGCGCCAGCAGCTTACTTAGCAATCAGCCCCAGCATTTT

size: .
D: .
length: 13
V: TRBV7-9
J: TRBJ2-1
CDR3: CASSRLGGNEQFF
DNA: TGTGCCAGCAGCCGCTTGGGGGGAAATGAGCAGTTCTTC

size: .
D: .
length: 18
V: TRBV6-2/TRBV6-3
J: TRBJ1-5
CDR3: CASSYSITRGESNQPQHF
DNA: TGTGCCAGCAGTTACTCGATTACGAGGGGGGAGAGCAATCAGCCCCAGCATTTT

size: once
D: .
length: 14
V: TRBV4-3
J: TRBJ1-4
CDR3: CASSQEGRGEKLFF
DNA: TGCGCCAGCAGCCAAGAGGGAAGGGGTGAAAAACTGTTTTTT